These 20 T cell receptor beta chains originate from one sample sequenced in a study of cytomegalovirus exposure and HLA in healthy donors. TCRdb keeps only in-frame clones here, not all; method: immunoSEQ multiplex PCR. Of about 73,000 clones listed, about 94% are singletons. Source material: PBMCs. These receptors all stem from a woman under 30 in good health and CMV-seronegative.

The chain recombines TRBV4-3 with TRBJ1-2, with D perhaps TRBD1 (5 bases). V was pared by 4 bases and J by 4 bases, with 16 bases between. The CDR3 spans 15 residues. CDR1 LGHNA and CDR2 YSLEER come from the germline V gene. CDR3 protein: CASSPGVGVGYGYTF. The CDR3, as DNA: TGCGCCAGCAGCCCGGGGGTAGGGGTGGGCTATGGCTACACCTTC.

The rearrangement uses TRBV28 and TRBJ2-4; 9 bases align to TRBD1. Trimming took 5 bases from V and 1 from J; bases not matched to a gene: 9. CDR1 and CDR2 from the germline V gene are MDHEN and SYDVKM. The CDR3 consists of 17 residues. Here the CDR3 reads CASSPPPGQGAKNIQYF. Written as DNA, the CDR3 is TGTGCCAGCAGTCCCCCTCCGGGACAGGGTGCCAAAAACATTCAGTACTTC.

V gene TRBV4-3 combines with J gene TRBJ2-2; tentative D call: TRBD1 (6 bases). With 7 bases removed from V and 1 base from J, the gap between germline ends came to 16 bases. Germline V lookup: CDR1 LGHNA, CDR2 YSLEER. This CDR3 region has 16 residues. This chain's CDR3 is CASTSAPGQNTGELFF. Here the CDR3 DNA reads TGCGCCAGCACCTCCGCCCCGGGACAGAACACCGGGGAGCTGTTTTTT.

The CDR3 nucleotides read TGTGCCAGCAGCTCCAGGGGGCTGGAGACCCAGTACTTC. It yields the protein CASSSRGLETQYF. The rearrangement joins TRBV7-9 to TRBJ2-5; 8 nucleotides agree with TRBD1. This CDR3 spans 13 amino acids. Per germline, CDR1 SEHNR and CDR2 FQNEAQ (reference sequence). Germline trimming cut 4 bases from V and 5 bases from J; bases unmatched to any gene: 3.

DNA of the CDR3: TGTGCCAGCAGTTTAGATCAGGGCCTTAACTATGGCTACACCTTC. Translation: CASSLDQGLNYGYTF. V gene TRBV28 combines with J gene TRBJ1-2, with D possibly matching TRBD1 (5 bases). The germline V and J ends were trimmed by 2 bases and 1 base, with 11 bases remaining between them. CDR3 length equals 15 residues. Germline assignment: CDR1 MDHEN and CDR2 SYDVKM.

The chain employs TRBV19 and TRBJ2-2; 9 nucleotides match TRBD1. V trimming: 5 bases; J trimming: 3 bases; junction bases outside the gene matches: 13. Germline values: CDR1 LNHDA, CDR2 SQIVND (reference sequence). The CDR3 is 18 amino acids. The CDR3 reads CASSPATGGAGDTGELFF. Written as DNA, the CDR3 is TGTGCCAGTAGTCCGGCAACAGGGGGCGCGGGGGACACCGGGGAGCTGTTTTTT.

The CDR3 protein is CASSNKREGPYNEQFF. The CDR3 DNA reads as TGTGCCAGTAGTAACAAGCGGGAGGGCCCCTACAATGAGCAGTTCTTC. The chain links TRBV19 to TRBJ2-1, with TRBD2 identical over 10 bases. The CDR3 consists of 16 residues. The V and J ends lost 4 bases and 2 bases, in that order; junction bases with no gene match: 5. Per the germline V gene, CDR1 is LNHDA and CDR2 is SQIVND (reference sequence).

The chain links TRBV5-5 to TRBJ2-7; D is possibly TRBD2 (7 bases). Germline V CDR1 and CDR2: SGHKS, YYEKEE (reference sequence). The CDR3 covers 13 residues. V shed 5 bases and J shed 2 bases, with 11 bases lying between them. The DNA for the CDR3 is TGTGCCAGCAGGGGGGCGGGGGCCTACGAGCAGTACTTC. Its translation: CASRGAGAYEQYF.

The V call is TRBV30, the J call TRBJ2-7; 11 bases map to TRBD1. Germline CDR1 reads GTSNPN; CDR2 reads SVGIG (reference sequence). J was trimmed by 4 bases and V by 3 bases; bases with no gene match: 8. CDR3 size: 15 residues. The CDR3 loop reads CAWRGQGATLYEQYF. The CDR3 nucleotides are TGTGCCTGGAGAGGACAGGGGGCAACCCTATACGAGCAGTACTTC.

This clone has just one count. The chain has TRBV7-3 and TRBJ1-1, with 8 bases aligning to TRBD1. The CDR3 length is 12 residues. Germline CDR1 reads SGHTA; CDR2 reads FQGTGA. The V gene end was trimmed by 5 bases and the J gene end by 8 bases; junction bases not matched to a gene: 4. Here the CDR3 reads CASSPGTGEAFF. The CDR3 coding sequence is TGTGCCAGCAGCCCAGGGACAGGCGAAGCTTTCTTT. Combining the CDR3 with reference TRBV7-3 and TRBJ1-1 gives the whole variable domain GAGVSQTPSNKVTEKGKYVELRCDPISGHTALYWYRQSLGQGPEFLIYFQGTGAADDSGLPNDRFFAVRPEGSVSTLKIQRTERGDSAVYLCASSPGTGEAFFGQGTRLTVV.

The chain couples TRBV27 to TRBJ1-2, with D unclear. The CDR3 sequence is 13 residues long. Germline CDR1 MNHEY, CDR2 SMNVEV (reference sequence). V was cut by 5 bases and J by 6 bases, with 13 bases left in between. The CDR3 loop is CASSLTTGDGYTF. The CDR3 bases are TGTGCCAGCAGTCTGACGACGGGAGATGGCTACACCTTC.

The V gene is TRBV6-6, the J gene TRBJ2-3; TRBD1 agrees at 7 bases. The CDR3 loop spans 15 amino acids. With 7 bases clipped from V and 4 bases from J, the junction kept 11 bases outside the gene matches. Germline CDR1 is MNHNY and CDR2 is SVGAGI (reference sequence). The DNA for the CDR3 is TGTGCCAGCACCCTTCGGAAGGGGGCAGCAGATACGCAGTATTTT. It yields the protein CASTLRKGAADTQYF.

This clone came up once. The CDR3 DNA sequence: TGTGCCAGCAGTTTATTCCTAGACCACACAGATACGCAGTATTTT. Translating gives CASSLFLDHTDTQYF. The V gene is TRBV27, the J gene TRBJ2-3; D gene uncertain. V was clipped by 1 base and J by 2 bases, with 10 bases between them. Germline V gene data show CDR1 as MNHEY and CDR2 as SMNVEV (reference sequence). This CDR3 is built from 15 residues.

The chain is built from TRBV5-6 and TRBJ2-1; TRBD2 matches at 8 bases. The CDR3 is 17 amino acids. Trimming at V came to 2 bases and at J to 0 bases, leaving 7 bases not matched to a gene. CDR1 SGHDT and CDR2 YYEEEE come from the germline V gene. CDR3 residues: CASSLPRTSLSYNEQFF. In nucleotides, the CDR3 is TGTGCCAGCAGCTTACCGCGGACTAGCCTCTCCTACAATGAGCAGTTCTTC.

This chain uses TRBV7-2 with TRBJ1-6; 7 nucleotides match TRBD1. Germline CDR1 is SGHTA and CDR2 is FQGNSA. CDR3 length: 17 residues. V was clipped by 1 base and J by 0 bases; unmatched bases: 3. The CDR3 coding sequence is TGTGCCAGCAGCTTAGGAACAGGGGACTCCTATAATTCACCCCTCCACTTT. It codes for CASSLGTGDSYNSPLHF. Supplemented by reference TRBV7-2 and TRBJ1-6, the full variable domain reads GAGVSQSPSNKVTEKGKDVELRCDPISGHTALYWYRQSLGQGLEFLIYFQGNSAPDKSGLPSDRFSAERTGGSVSTLTIQRTQQEDSAVYLCASSLGTGDSYNSPLHFGNGTRLTVT.

The chain uses TRBV6-5 and TRBJ2-7; 9 nucleotides align to TRBD1. The length of the CDR3 is 15 residues. CDR1 is MNHEY, CDR2 SVGAGI, per germline. V was pared by 0 bases and J by 4 bases, with 4 bases of the junction left unmatched. CDR3 coding DNA: TGTGCCAGCAGTTACTCGGGGGACAGGGTTTACGAGCAGTACTTC. Its protein is CASSYSGDRVYEQYF.

The chain is built from TRBV5-6 and TRBJ1-1; D may be TRBD1 (6 bases). This CDR3 has 15 residues. Trimming cost V 4 bases and J 3 bases, with 16 bases left between them. Looked up from germline, CDR1 is SGHDT and CDR2 is YYEEEE. This CDR3 reads CASSPSTGMDTEAFF. CDR3 nucleotide sequence: TGTGCCAGCAGCCCATCAACAGGGATGGACACTGAAGCTTTCTTT.

The chain joins TRBV27 to TRBJ2-7; TRBD2 agrees at 10 bases. This CDR3 is 15 amino acids long. Germline V gives CDR1 MNHEY, CDR2 SMNVEV (reference sequence). The junction had 6 bases not matched to a gene; V was cut back by 6 bases and J by 1 base. CDR3 sequence (DNA): TGTGCCAGCAGCAGGACTAGCGGAGTATCCTACGAGCAGTACTTC. This sequence encodes CASSRTSGVSYEQYF.

The chain is built from TRBV4-2 and TRBJ1-4; 8 bases line up with TRBD1. Trimming removed 0 bases from V and 5 bases from J; junction bases left unmatched: 5. Germline CDR1 reads LGHNA; CDR2 reads YNFKEQ. The CDR3 is 16 residues long. The CDR3 reads CASSQERTGGNEKLFF. CDR3 bases: TGTGCCAGCAGCCAAGAGAGAACAGGGGGAAATGAAAAACTGTTTTTT.

The chain employs TRBV6-6 and TRBJ2-5; 10 bases are a match to TRBD2. Germline CDR1 is MNHNY and CDR2 is SVGAGI (reference sequence). The CDR3 has 15 residues. J was trimmed by 1 base and V by 10 bases; bases with no gene match: 9. The CDR3 nucleotides read TGTGCCACAGAACGGACTAGCGGACTCCAAGAGACCCAGTACTTC. Amino acid sequence: CATERTSGLQETQYF.